The next 27 T cell receptor beta chains were all read from a single sample in a study of CD8+ T cells in alopecia areata. Sequencing used cDNA as its template, made by extracting RNA and reverse transcribing it. Sequencing was performed with immunoSEQ multiplex PCR; in TCRdb, only in-frame clones are kept and a portion is missing. Of over 150,000 clones listed, 45% to 65% are singletons. Treatment defined: oral pan-JAK inhibitor, 5-10 mg twice daily. The sequences come from CD4+ T cells sorted from blood, collected at week 4, from a patient treated with tofacitinib. The receptors derive from a human donor with alopecia areata.

The chain's CDR3 is CSARLGTSNTGELFF. The CDR3 coding sequence is TGCAGCGCCCGACTAGGGACCTCGAACACCGGGGAGCTGTTTTTT. The chain joins TRBV29-1 to TRBJ2-2; tentatively, D is TRBD2 (6 bases). Trimming pared 7 bases from V and 0 bases from J, leaving 15 bases between. From germline, CDR1 is SQVTM and CDR2 ANQGSEA. The CDR3 loop spans 15 amino acids.

This sequence joins TRBV30 and TRBJ2-1; the D is unclear. The CDR3 extends over 13 amino acids. The V end lost 1 base, the J end lost 7 bases, and 11 bases lay between the germline ends. CDR1 is GTSNPN, CDR2 SVGIG, per germline (reference sequence). CDR3 bases: TGTGCCTGGAGTGGTTCATTTGGGAATGAGCAGTTCTTC. Translation: CAWSGSFGNEQFF.

The V gene is TRBV30, the J gene TRBJ1-2; 7 nucleotides line up with TRBD1. Germline loops: CDR1 GTSNPN, CDR2 SVGIG (reference sequence). The V gene end was trimmed by 3 bases and the J gene end by 2 bases; junction bases not matched to a gene: 9. This CDR3 comprises 15 residues. CDR3: CAWSGVRGQNYGYTF. CDR3 sequence (DNA): TGTGCCTGGAGCGGAGTGCGGGGACAGAACTATGGCTACACCTTC.

This clone occurred once. This sequence joins TRBV7-2 and TRBJ1-5; perhaps TRBD1 as D (5 bases). The CDR3 contains 15 residues. V lost 9 bases to trimming and J lost 2 bases, with 17 bases between them. The germline CDR1 and CDR2 sequences are SGHTA and FQGNSA. The CDR3 spells CASSFWGVGNQPQHF. In DNA form, the CDR3 reads TGTGCCAGTTCCTTCTGGGGGGTCGGCAATCAGCCCCAGCATTTT.

In the case of this clone: Other DNA sequences in the same sample also yield this CDR3. The rearrangement uses TRBV29-1 and TRBJ1-1; 7 bases map to TRBD1. CDR1 and CDR2 (germline): SQVTM, ANQGSEA. V lost 7 bases and J lost 0; bases outside the gene matches: 2. The CDR3 runs to 12 residues. CDR3: CSGGTVNTEAFF. In DNA form, the CDR3 reads TGCAGCGGGGGGACAGTGAACACTGAAGCTTTCTTT.

The chain has TRBV7-2 and TRBJ2-7; D perhaps matches TRBD2 (6 bases). CDR1 is SGHTA and CDR2 is FQGNSA in the germline V gene. This CDR3 is 15 amino acids long. V lost 2 bases and J 3 bases, leaving 14 bases between the germline ends. As DNA, the CDR3 is TGTGCCAGCAGCTTATCGGGACTGGGAGGCTACGAGCAGTACTTC. Protein: CASSLSGLGGYEQYF.

V is TRBV6-5 and J is TRBJ1-5; 7 positions agree with TRBD1. The length of the CDR3 is 15 residues. The germline gives CDR1 MNHEY, CDR2 SVGAGI. V dropped 8 bases and J dropped 0; count of bases not matched to a gene: 7. The DNA for the CDR3 is TGTGCCAGCCGGGACAGCGCTTATAGCAATCAGCCCCAGCATTTT. Encoded protein: CASRDSAYSNQPQHF.

This clone was seen a few times. V is TRBV5-1 and J is TRBJ2-3, with 7 bases matching TRBD2. The V and J ends lost 4 bases and 5 bases, in that order; junction bases with no gene match: 7. CDR3 length: 14 residues. Germline V gene sequence: CDR1 SGHRS, CDR2 YFSETQ. The DNA of the CDR3 is TGCGCCAGCAGCCTGCGCGGGAGCGGAGATACGCAGTATTTT. As protein: CASSLRGSGDTQYF.

The V and J genes are TRBV2 and TRBJ1-5; D ambiguous. With 6 bases removed from V and 2 bases from J, the gap between germline ends came to 11 bases. The CDR3 covers 14 residues. Germline V gene sequence: CDR1 SNHLY, CDR2 FYNNEI. The CDR3 nucleotides are TGTGCCAGCAGCGCAACCGGAGGCAATCAGCCCCAGCATTTT. Protein: CASSATGGNQPQHF.

This chain uses TRBV6-6 with TRBJ1-1; D unresolved. Germline V gene lookup returns CDR1 MNHNY and CDR2 SVGAGI (reference sequence). The V end was cut by 7 bases, the J end by 0 bases, with 12 bases between. This CDR3 region has 14 residues. CDR3 nucleotide sequence: TGTGCCAGCACCCAAGGGCAAATGAACACTGAAGCTTTCTTT. This translates into CASTQGQMNTEAFF.

This clone was observed a few times. The chain links TRBV14 to TRBJ2-7; TRBD2 is a possible D gene (7 bases). Trimming cost V 5 bases and J 5 bases, with 22 bases left between them. The germline V gene has CDR1 SGHDN and CDR2 FVKESK. CDR3 length: 16 amino acids. In nucleotides, the CDR3 is TGTGCCAGCAGCAACCGTTTGAGGGCGGGGGCCCACGAGCAGTACTTC. Translation: CASSNRLRAGAHEQYF.

The chain has TRBV29-1 and TRBJ2-5; D tentatively fits TRBD1 or TRBD2 (5 bases each). Germline V gives CDR1 SQVTM, CDR2 ANQGSEA. The CDR3 is 14 residues long. Trimming pared 7 bases from V and 1 base from J, leaving 16 bases between. The CDR3 here is CSAGAFISQETQYF. DNA of the CDR3: TGCAGCGCCGGGGCATTTATTTCCCAAGAGACCCAGTACTTC.

The chain recombines TRBV29-1 with TRBJ2-5; TRBD2 agrees at 9 bases. V gave up 7 bases and J gave up 5 bases; unmatched junction bases: 5. Per germline, CDR1 SQVTM and CDR2 ANQGSEA. The CDR3 runs 12 residues. CDR3 sequence (DNA): TGCAGCGCTGTAGCGGGAGTGGAGACCCAGTACTTC. The encoded protein is CSAVAGVETQYF. Variable domain in full (rest from reference TRBV29-1 and TRBJ2-5): SAVISQKPSRDICQRGTSLTIQCQVDSQVTMMFWYRQQPGQSLTLIATANQGSEATYESGFVIDKFPISRPNLTFSTLTVSNMSPEDSSIYLCSAVAGVETQYFGPGTRLLVL.

The chain is built from TRBV15 and TRBJ1-2; 8 nucleotides match TRBD1. The CDR3 is made up of 15 amino acids. Germline CDR1 LNHNV, CDR2 YYDKDF (reference sequence). The J segment lost 0 bases and the V segment lost 8 bases, leaving 8 bases of the junction unmatched. CDR3 amino acids: CATAVDRGSNYGYTF. In DNA, the CDR3 is TGTGCCACCGCGGTCGACAGGGGTTCTAACTATGGCTACACCTTC.

V usage is TRBV4-3 and J usage is TRBJ2-6, with D unclear. This CDR3 contains 16 residues. V was cut by 0 bases and J by 0 bases, with 6 bases left in between. Germline CDR1 is LGHNA and CDR2 is YSLEER. CDR3 amino acids: CASSQDPRSGANVLTF. As DNA, the CDR3 is TGCGCCAGCAGCCAAGATCCGCGCTCTGGGGCCAACGTCCTGACTTTC.

The rearrangement links TRBV7-2 to TRBJ1-1; D call uncertain. The CDR3 runs 18 residues. Per the germline V gene, CDR1 is SGHTA and CDR2 is FQGNSA. The V end was cut by 7 bases, the J end by 0 bases, with 24 bases between. CDR3 loop: CASTKTSLLRGMNTEAFF. The CDR3, as DNA: TGTGCCAGCACCAAAACCTCCCTGTTGAGAGGAATGAACACTGAAGCTTTCTTT.

This chain joins TRBV7-2 and TRBJ2-3; 7 bases are shared with TRBD2. Trimming cost V 2 bases and J 1 base; bases outside gene matches: 12. Germline assignment: CDR1 SGHTA and CDR2 FQGNSA. The CDR3 has 18 residues. This CDR3 is CASSLSHISGHRTDTQYF. The CDR3 coding sequence is TGTGCCAGCAGCTTAAGTCACATTAGCGGGCATCGCACAGATACGCAGTATTTT.

This clone was picked up a small number of times. This rearrangement joins TRBV4-2 to TRBJ2-2; no reliable D call. Germline V CDR1 and CDR2: LGHNA, YNFKEQ. This CDR3 is built from 16 residues. Trimming shortened V by 0 bases and J by 8 bases, and 16 bases separated the two germline ends. The CDR3 nucleotides read TGTGCCAGCAGCCAAGATAATCTCGTAGATCGGGGGGAGCTGTTTTTT. It yields the protein CASSQDNLVDRGELFF.

This clone has only a few counts. The CDR3 DNA sequence: TGTGCCTGGGGCAGGAACACTGAAGCTTTCTTT. Protein sequence: CAWGRNTEAFF. This chain joins TRBV30 and TRBJ1-1; D unresolved. Germline V gene lookup returns CDR1 GTSNPN and CDR2 SVGIG (reference sequence). Deletions cut 5 bases from V and 1 base from J, with 5 bases between. CDR3 length equals 11 residues.

The chain links TRBV19 to TRBJ1-5; 9 bases agree with TRBD1. The CDR3 spans 15 residues. V lost 3 bases to trimming and J lost 7 bases; unmatched junction nucleotides: 7. Per the germline V gene, CDR1 is LNHDA and CDR2 is SQIVND (reference sequence). The CDR3 DNA sequence: TGTGCCAGTAGTATCCGGTGGACAGGGGAACAGCCCCAGCATTTT. Its protein product is CASSIRWTGEQPQHF.

This chain uses TRBV15 with TRBJ1-2; 9 bases line up with TRBD1. CDR1 and CDR2 (germline): LNHNV, YYDKDF (reference sequence). CDR3 size: 13 residues. J lost 5 bases, V lost 5 bases, and 3 bases had no gene match. CDR3 sequence reads: CATSGGQGYGYTF. The DNA for the CDR3 is TGTGCCACCAGCGGGGGACAGGGATATGGCTACACCTTC. Full variable domain (rest looked up from reference TRBV15 and TRBJ1-2): DAMVIQNPRYQVTQFGKPVTLSCSQTLNHNVMYWYQQKSSQAPKLLFHYYDKDFNNEADTPDNFQSRRPNTSFCFLDIRSPGLGDTAMYLCATSGGQGYGYTFGSGTRLTVV.

The gene calls are TRBV5-4 and TRBJ2-7; the D call may be TRBD1 or TRBD2 (5 bases each). The germline V and J ends were trimmed by 4 bases and 0 bases, with 8 bases remaining between them. CDR1 and CDR2 (germline): SGHNT, YYREEE (reference sequence). This CDR3 has 13 amino acids. CDR3 coding DNA: TGTGCCAGCAGCGGGGGTTACTCCTACGAGCAGTACTTC. It yields the protein CASSGGYSYEQYF.

This clone was detected only once. V usage is TRBV4-3 and J usage is TRBJ1-1, with TRBD1 matching over 10 bases. This CDR3 contains 16 residues. Germline V gene lookup returns CDR1 LGHNA and CDR2 YSLEER. V dropped 4 bases and J dropped 1; count of bases not matched to a gene: 6. This CDR3 is CASSRGDRGPNTEAFF. The CDR3 coding sequence is TGCGCCAGCAGCCGGGGGGACAGGGGCCCGAACACTGAAGCTTTCTTT.

The chain combines TRBV5-1 with TRBJ2-3; 9 bases align to TRBD2. Losses at the gene ends were 3 bases for V and 6 bases for J; bases not matched to a gene: 11. This CDR3 comprises 16 residues. Germline V gives CDR1 SGHRS, CDR2 YFSETQ. The CDR3 DNA sequence: TGCGCCAGCAGCTCCCCCTCAAGCGGGAGGACCGATACGCAGTATTTT. Protein product: CASSSPSSGRTDTQYF.

This sequence joins TRBV9 and TRBJ1-3; possible D gene TRBD1, 5 bases. Per germline, CDR1 SGDLS and CDR2 YYNGEE. The CDR3 has 14 amino acids. Trimming stripped 4 bases from V and 4 bases from J, with 12 bases between. DNA of the CDR3: TGTGCCAGCAGCTCGCAAAACAGGGGAAACACCATATATTTT. Translating it yields CASSSQNRGNTIYF.

This clone was found once. The CDR3, as DNA: TGTGCCACCAGCGGGAGGGAGACCCAGTACTTC. Encoded protein: CATSGRETQYF. V gene TRBV15 combines with J gene TRBJ2-5, with a weak D call TRBD2 (6 bases). The CDR3 is 11 residues long. V was shortened by 5 bases and J by 5 bases, with 6 bases between the two germline ends. Per the germline V gene, CDR1 is LNHNV and CDR2 is YYDKDF (reference sequence).

The V and J genes are TRBV27 and TRBJ1-5; D is possibly TRBD1 (6 bases). The CDR3 sequence is 13 residues long. CDR1 and CDR2 (germline): MNHEY, SMNVEV (reference sequence). V was trimmed by 5 bases and J by 5 bases, leaving 10 bases between them. The CDR3 here is CASSGRGHQPQHF. CDR3 DNA sequence: TGTGCCAGCAGTGGCCGGGGGCATCAGCCCCAGCATTTT.